The 25 T cell receptor beta chains below all came from one sample that was sequenced in a study of neoadjuvant nivolumab and ipilimumab in lung cancer. TCRdb keeps only in-frame clones here, not all; method: immunoSEQ multiplex PCR. The sample includes some 20,000 clones, over 70% seen only once; the top ten take around 10%. This sample comprised tumor tissue, obtained after neoadjuvant nivolumab, alone or with ipilimumab, at or shortly before surgery. All receptors derive from an adult with non-small cell lung cancer.

The chain recombines TRBV18 with TRBJ1-1; TRBD1 matches at 8 bases. The ends lost 6 bases at V and 0 bases at J; junction bases unmatched: 0. The germline V gene encodes CDR1 KGHSH and CDR2 LQKENI. The CDR3 totals 13 residues. The CDR3 spells CASSTGVNTEAFF. The CDR3 DNA is TGTGCCAGCTCGACAGGGGTGAACACTGAAGCTTTCTTT.

This rearrangement joins TRBV5-1 to TRBJ2-3; tentatively, D is TRBD1 (5 bases). Trimming took 0 bases from V and 2 from J, leaving 13 bases between them. The CDR3 covers 16 residues. From germline, CDR1 is SGHRS and CDR2 YFSETQ. CDR3 bases: TGCGCCAGCAGCTTGGATGGACACCGACCCACAGATACGCAGTATTTT. It is translated as CASSLDGHRPTDTQYF.

This sequence joins TRBV15 and TRBJ2-2; either TRBD1 or TRBD2 may supply D (5 bases each). V shed 0 bases and J shed 10 bases, with 15 bases lying between them. The CDR3 is 15 amino acids. CDR1 is LNHNV and CDR2 is YYDKDF in the germline V gene (reference sequence). The CDR3 bases are TGTGCCACCAGCAGAGAACGGGGACGTGGCGAGGAGCTGTTTTTT. Translation gives CATSRERGRGEELFF.

V gene TRBV5-1 combines with J gene TRBJ2-3; 10 nucleotides line up with TRBD1. The CDR3 is made up of 15 amino acids. V lost 4 bases, J lost 5 bases, and 7 bases stayed unmatched. CDR1 is SGHRS, CDR2 YFSETQ, per germline. The CDR3 region is CASSPRQGAKDTQYF. CDR3 nucleotide sequence: TGCGCCAGCAGCCCGAGACAGGGGGCGAAAGATACGCAGTATTTT.

This chain connects TRBV6-5 to TRBJ1-4; no reliable D call. Trimming cost V 2 bases and J 7 bases, with 17 bases left between them. Per germline, CDR1 MNHEY and CDR2 SVGAGI. The CDR3 sequence is 16 residues long. This chain's CDR3 is CASSYRSPGNPEKLFF. DNA for the CDR3: TGTGCCAGCAGTTACAGGTCCCCAGGCAACCCTGAAAAACTGTTTTTT.

The chain is built from TRBV19 and TRBJ1-4; unclear D gene. The CDR3 consists of 16 residues. Trimming stripped 4 bases from V and 4 bases from J, with 16 bases between. CDR1 and CDR2 (germline): LNHDA, SQIVND (reference sequence). The CDR3 bases are TGTGCCAGTAGTAGCTTAAGAGGGTTGCGTAATGAAAAACTGTTTTTT. Its protein is CASSSLRGLRNEKLFF.

The CDR3 protein is CASSLGSNSYEQYF. DNA of the CDR3: TGTGCCAGCAGCTTAGGCTCTAATTCCTACGAGCAGTACTTC. The rearrangement links TRBV13 to TRBJ2-7; D is uncertain. Germline CDR1 is PRHDT and CDR2 is FYEKMQ (reference sequence). The V end was cut by 0 bases, the J end by 1 base, with 7 bases between. The CDR3 spans 14 residues. Together with reference TRBV13 and TRBJ2-7, the CDR3 gives the full variable domain: AAGVIQSPRHLIKEKRETATLKCYPIPRHDTVYWYQQGPGQDPQFLISFYEKMQSDKGSIPDRFSAQQFSDYHSELNMSSLELGDSALYFCASSLGSNSYEQYFGPGTRLTVT.

V gene TRBV9 combines with J gene TRBJ2-7; 11 positions agree with TRBD1. CDR1 is SGDLS and CDR2 is YYNGEE in the germline V gene. This CDR3 has 16 residues. V was clipped by 4 bases and J by 4 bases; unmatched bases: 10. This CDR3 is CASSKGQGGREYEQYF. CDR3 sequence (DNA): TGTGCCAGCAGCAAGGGACAGGGGGGAAGAGAATACGAGCAGTACTTC.

This clone was found once. J is TRBJ1-6 and V is TRBV10-3, with unresolved D. Germline V gene lookup returns CDR1 ENHRY and CDR2 SYGVKD. The CDR3 contains 13 residues. V was pared by 3 bases and J by 14 bases, with 14 bases between. Here the CDR3 reads CAISESDVVSLHF. CDR3 sequence (DNA): TGTGCCATCAGTGAATCGGACGTCGTATCCCTCCACTTT.

The chain is built from TRBV5-1 and TRBJ2-7; 7 nucleotides agree with TRBD1. From germline, CDR1 is SGHRS and CDR2 YFSETQ. The CDR3 consists of 12 residues. Trimming cost V 4 bases and J 6 bases; bases outside gene matches: 4. The CDR3 region is CASSTQGFEQYF. DNA of the CDR3: TGCGCCAGCAGCACACAGGGGTTCGAGCAGTACTTC.

The chain employs TRBV11-2 and TRBJ2-7, with D hard to call. This CDR3 spans 15 amino acids. Germline V gene sequence: CDR1 SGHAT, CDR2 FQNNGV. The germline V and J ends were trimmed by 1 base and 1 base, with 11 bases remaining between them. The CDR3 DNA reads TGTGCCAGCAGCTTAGGGGATAGTGCGTCCTACGAGCAGTACTTC. It codes for CASSLGDSASYEQYF. Full variable domain (missing parts from reference TRBV11-2 and TRBJ2-7): EAGVAQSPRYKIIEKRQSVAFWCNPISGHATLYWYQQILGQGPKLLIQFQNNGVVDDSQLPKDRFSAERLKGVDSTLKIQPAKLEDSAVYLCASSLGDSASYEQYFGPGTRLTVT.

The V call is TRBV6-5, the J call TRBJ1-1, with a possible D match to TRBD1 (5 bases). This CDR3 contains 15 residues. The germline gives CDR1 MNHEY, CDR2 SVGAGI. Trimming left V 0 bases short and J 3 bases short, with 11 bases between. This CDR3 reads CASSYSTMGHTEAFF. The CDR3 nucleotides read TGTGCCAGCAGTTACTCCACGATGGGACACACTGAAGCTTTCTTT.

The chain employs TRBV4-3 and TRBJ2-1; D is undetermined. The CDR3 has 15 amino acids. V was cut by 0 bases and J by 0 bases, with 6 bases left in between. Germline V lookup: CDR1 LGHNA, CDR2 YSLEER. CDR3 nucleotide sequence: TGCGCCAGCAGCCAAGATTCAGTCTCCTACAATGAGCAGTTCTTC. It specifies CASSQDSVSYNEQFF.

V and J are TRBV18 and TRBJ2-3; a weak D match, TRBD2 (6 bases). The CDR3 length is 12 residues. CDR1 is KGHSH and CDR2 is LQKENI in the germline V gene. Trimming took off 3 bases at V and 5 bases at J, with 6 bases between the two ends. This CDR3 is CASSPSGDTQYF. CDR3 bases: TGTGCCAGCTCACCTAGCGGAGATACGCAGTATTTT.

V and J are TRBV11-3 and TRBJ2-2, with no clear D. The V gene lost 0 bases and the J gene lost 3 bases, with 5 bases spanning the gap. The CDR3 loop spans 14 amino acids. From germline, CDR1 is SGHNT and CDR2 YENEEA. The CDR3 sequence is CASSLDAHTGELFF. Here the CDR3 DNA reads TGTGCCAGCAGCTTAGATGCCCACACCGGGGAGCTGTTTTTT.

The chain recombines TRBV11-2 with TRBJ2-4; D unresolved. This CDR3 is 16 amino acids long. The V end lost 0 bases, the J end lost 0 bases, and 9 bases lay between the germline ends. The V gene's germline CDR1 is SGHAT and CDR2 FQNNGV. CDR3 residues: CASSLDPVLAKNIQYF. Here the CDR3 DNA reads TGTGCCAGCAGCTTAGATCCGGTGTTAGCCAAAAACATTCAGTACTTC.

The chain couples TRBV7-3 to TRBJ1-1; no reliable D call. Looked up from germline, CDR1 is SGHTA and CDR2 is FQGTGA. The germline V and J ends were trimmed by 6 bases and 1 base, with 9 bases remaining between them. The CDR3 is made up of 13 amino acids. CDR3 sequence reads: CASSYSQNTEAFF. Here the CDR3 DNA reads TGTGCCAGCAGTTACTCCCAGAACACTGAAGCTTTCTTT.

This clone is medium-sized (0.01 to 0.1%) within its sample. The chain employs TRBV5-1 and TRBJ1-1, with D possibly matching TRBD1 (6 bases). V was trimmed by 2 bases and J by 1 base, leaving 9 bases between them. The CDR3 is 14 amino acids. CDR1 and CDR2 (germline): SGHRS, YFSETQ. The CDR3 DNA follows: TGCGCCAGCAGCTTTAGGACAGCGAACACTGAAGCTTTCTTT. Its protein is CASSFRTANTEAFF.

V gene TRBV7-9 combines with J gene TRBJ1-2; no clear D gene. V lost 5 bases to trimming and J lost 2 bases, with 12 bases between them. CDR1 is SEHNR, CDR2 FQNEAQ, per germline (reference sequence). The CDR3 sequence is 14 residues long. CDR3 nucleotide sequence: TGTGCCAGCAGCCAAGAGGTTTTAAACTATGGCTACACCTTC. This codes for CASSQEVLNYGYTF. Together with reference TRBV7-9 and TRBJ1-2, the CDR3 gives the full variable domain: DTGVSQNPRHKITKRGQNVTFRCDPISEHNRLYWYRQTLGQGPEFLTYFQNEAQLEKSRLLSDRFSAERPKGSFSTLEIQRTEQGDSAMYLCASSQEVLNYGYTFGSGTRLTVV.

The chain has TRBV4-1 and TRBJ2-3; 9 bases line up with TRBD2. CDR1 is MGHRA and CDR2 is YSYEKL in the germline V gene. The CDR3 covers 16 residues. V trimming: 0 bases; J trimming: 6 bases; junction bases outside the gene matches: 7. CDR3 protein: CASSQDQGLARDTQYF. In DNA, the CDR3 is TGCGCCAGCAGCCAAGATCAGGGACTAGCCCGGGATACGCAGTATTTT.

The V gene is TRBV6-5, the J gene TRBJ2-3; D unclear. V lost 4 bases and J lost 2, with 16 bases in between. The germline gives CDR1 MNHEY, CDR2 SVGAGI. This CDR3 is built from 16 residues. CDR3 nucleotide sequence: TGTGCCAGCAGTTCCGGTTTCGGCAGTTTCACAGATACGCAGTATTTT. Its protein product is CASSSGFGSFTDTQYF.

The count of this clone is one. This rearrangement joins TRBV7-2 to TRBJ2-1; 8 bases are shared with TRBD2. The V and J ends lost 5 bases and 10 bases, in that order; junction bases with no gene match: 13. This CDR3 region has 15 residues. CDR1 is SGHTA, CDR2 FQGNSA, per germline. The CDR3 DNA sequence: TGTGCCAGCAGCCGGGGGGGCCAGATTTTGGAGGAGCAGTTCTTC. This encodes CASSRGGQILEEQFF.

The chain combines TRBV7-8 with TRBJ2-3; 12 bases are a match to TRBD1. The V gene end was trimmed by 4 bases and the J gene end by 0 bases; junction bases not matched to a gene: 8. Looked up from germline, CDR1 is SGHVS and CDR2 is FQNEAQ. The CDR3 runs 18 residues. The CDR3 reads CASSSGTGGRTSTDTQYF. CDR3 coding DNA: TGTGCCAGCAGCTCCGGGACAGGGGGCCGTACTAGCACAGATACGCAGTATTTT.

The chain combines TRBV2 with TRBJ1-2; D unresolved. Germline V gene lookup returns CDR1 SNHLY and CDR2 FYNNEI. The CDR3 covers 10 residues. The V and J ends lost 6 bases and 8 bases respectively, with 7 bases between them. The CDR3 is CASSLGGYTF. The CDR3, as DNA: TGTGCCAGCAGCCTGGGGGGCTACACCTTC.

The J gene is TRBJ1-4, the V gene TRBV30; D gene ambiguous. The CDR3 length is 14 residues. Trimming shortened V by 3 bases and J by 0 bases, and 8 bases separated the two germline ends. CDR1 is GTSNPN, CDR2 SVGIG, per germline (reference sequence). CDR3 coding DNA: TGTGCCTGGAGCCTCGGGGCAACTAATGAAAAACTGTTTTTT. It translates to CAWSLGATNEKLFF.